These T cell receptor beta chains were read from a single sample in a study of PD-1 blockade in classical Hodgkin lymphoma. Assay: immunoSEQ multiplex PCR; the TCRdb copy retains only in-frame clones and omits some. This sample has more than 2,500 clones, with approximately 72% found just once. Sequences were derived from CD8+ T cells from blood, sampled at baseline. The receptors derive from a human donor with classical Hodgkin lymphoma. CDR3s include the opening cysteine and the closing phenylalanine or tryptophan. The order of the fields is V gene, J gene, clone size, D gene, CDR3 protein, CDR3 DNA. D genes are given only for firm matches. A clone size is listed for some rows: how often the clone was seen (once, few, many), or a class if it is expanded.

TRBV16,TRBJ2-1,NA,TRBD1,CASSHRQGVDNEQFF,TGTGCCAGCAGCCATAGACAGGGAGTGGACAATGAGCAGTTCTTC
TRBV7-8,TRBJ2-4,NA,TRBD1,CASSLQGKNIQYF,TGTGCCAGCAGTTTACAGGGGAAAAACATTCAGTACTTC
TRBV6-1,TRBJ2-5,once,NA,CASSEGVSPRETQYF,TGTGCCAGCAGTGAAGGGGTTAGCCCGAGGGAGACCCAGTACTTC
TRBV7-2,TRBJ2-5,once,TRBD1,CASSTRGTGGLYQETQYF,TGTGCCAGCAGCACCCGCGGGACAGGGGGATTGTACCAAGAGACCCAGTACTTC
TRBV9,TRBJ2-1,few,TRBD2,CASSVELAGDEQFF,TGTGCCAGCAGCGTAGAACTAGCGGGGGATGAGCAGTTCTTC
TRBV19,TRBJ2-5,few,TRBD2,CASSIGGRSKETQYF,TGTGCCAGTAGTATAGGCGGGAGGTCAAAAGAGACCCAGTACTTC
TRBV6-5,TRBJ2-1,once,NA,CASSYLMNNEQFF,TGTGCCAGCAGTTACCTAATGAACAATGAGCAGTTCTTC
TRBV4-1,TRBJ2-2,NA,NA,CASSQGSGPANTGELFF,TGCGCCAGCAGCCAAGGATCAGGGCCCGCGAACACCGGGGAGCTGTTTTTT
TRBV7-3,TRBJ2-2,few,NA,CASSLRWQGGNTGELFF,TGTGCCAGCAGCTTAAGATGGCAGGGGGGGAACACCGGGGAGCTGTTTTTT
TRBV28,TRBJ1-1,few,TRBD1,CASSPRGQIEAFF,TGTGCCAGCAGTCCCCGGGGACAGATTGAAGCTTTCTTT
TRBV7-9,TRBJ1-1,few,NA,CASSLGRGGAFF,TGTGCCAGCAGCTTAGGTCGGGGAGGAGCTTTCTTT